The clone carrying this TCR beta chain was seen ten or more times. In germline, CDR1 is SGHRS, CDR2 YFSETQ. Between the trimmed V and J ends, which lost 1 base and 5 bases, there was a span of 16 bases. This CDR3 region has 15 residues. This sample stems from a study of neurological immune-mediated disorders. Each CDR3 protein is one row after TCRdb ran MiXCR on the 5' RACE reads. Of approximately 89,000 distinct CDR3 sequences in the sample, roughly 13% were seen once. Time point here: longitudinal time-point 2. The sample was PBMCs. V usage is TRBV5-1 and J usage is TRBJ2-7; D perhaps matches TRBD1 (6 bases). This TCR was recovered from a female donor with HTLV-1-associated myelopathy (HAM/TSP). CDR3 region: CASSLFGDTPNEQYF. The DNA for the CDR3 is TGCGCCAGCAGCTTGTTCGGGGACACCCCCAACGAGCAGTACTTC.